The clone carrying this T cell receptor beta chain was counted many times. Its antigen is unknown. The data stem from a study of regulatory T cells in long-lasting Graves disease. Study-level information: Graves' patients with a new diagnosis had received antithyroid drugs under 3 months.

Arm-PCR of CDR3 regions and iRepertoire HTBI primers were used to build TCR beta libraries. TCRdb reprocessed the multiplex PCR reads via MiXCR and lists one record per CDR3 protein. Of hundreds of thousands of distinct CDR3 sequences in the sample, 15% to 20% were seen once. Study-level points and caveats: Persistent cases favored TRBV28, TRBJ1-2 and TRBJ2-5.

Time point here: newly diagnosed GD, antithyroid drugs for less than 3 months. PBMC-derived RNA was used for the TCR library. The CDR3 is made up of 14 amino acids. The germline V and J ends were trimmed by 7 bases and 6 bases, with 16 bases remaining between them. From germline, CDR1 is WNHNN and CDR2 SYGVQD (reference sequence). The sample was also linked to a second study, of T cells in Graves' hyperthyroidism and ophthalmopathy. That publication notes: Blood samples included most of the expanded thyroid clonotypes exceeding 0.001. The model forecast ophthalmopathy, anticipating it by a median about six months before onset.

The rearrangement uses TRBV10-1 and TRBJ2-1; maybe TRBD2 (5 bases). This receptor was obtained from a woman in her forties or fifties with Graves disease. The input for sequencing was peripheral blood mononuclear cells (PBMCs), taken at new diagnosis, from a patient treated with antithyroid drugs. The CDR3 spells CASKYLRGCNEQFF. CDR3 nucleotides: TGCGCCAGCAAGTACCTTCGGGGTTGCAATGAGCAGTTCTTC.